The 7 T cell receptor beta chains reported below all come from one sample, sequenced in a study of OX40 agonist ivuxolimab in advanced cancers. Assay used: immunoSEQ multiplex PCR; TCRdb lists only in-frame clones, some missing. The profile covers some 72,000 clones, with 92% appearing a single time and 0.5% to 0.65% taken by the ten largest. The material was CD4+ or CD8+ T cells sorted from blood, obtained in a trial of the OX40 agonist ivuxolimab. Receptor source: an adult with an advanced solid tumor such as melanoma, head and neck, liver or kidney cancer.

The CDR3 DNA sequence: TGTGCCACCAGCATGGTCGGCCCCGCCCCGACCCAGTACTTC. Protein: CATSMVGPAPTQYF. The chain uses TRBV15 and TRBJ2-5; unclear D gene. Germline V gives CDR1 LNHNV, CDR2 YYDKDF (reference sequence). This CDR3 is built from 14 residues. V lost 4 bases and J 7 bases, leaving 16 bases between the germline ends.

The J gene is TRBJ2-2, the V gene TRBV28, with 8 positions matching TRBD2. The ends lost 5 bases at V and 5 bases at J; junction bases unmatched: 7. CDR3 length equals 15 residues. Per germline, CDR1 MDHEN and CDR2 SYDVKM. CDR3 loop: CASSIPGGRTGELFF. For the CDR3, the DNA is TGTGCCAGCAGTATCCCGGGAGGGAGGACCGGGGAGCTGTTTTTT.

V and J are TRBV10-3 and TRBJ1-4, with D perhaps TRBD1 (5 bases). Germline V gene lookup returns CDR1 ENHRY and CDR2 SYGVKD. Trimming removed 10 bases from V and 6 bases from J, with 15 bases in between. This CDR3 comprises 13 residues. CDR3 sequence: CATQQEFDEKLFF. The CDR3 region has the DNA TGTGCCACCCAACAGGAATTTGATGAAAAACTGTTTTTT.

The chain couples TRBV11-2 to TRBJ2-1; TRBD2 matches 8 bases. Germline loops: CDR1 SGHAT, CDR2 FQNNGV. The CDR3 loop spans 18 amino acids. The V and J ends lost 5 bases and 7 bases, in that order; junction bases with no gene match: 19. CDR3 nucleotide sequence: TGTGCCAGCAGCAATGCCCAAGCGGGAGTAATCGCCGAGAATGAGCAGTTCTTC. Translating it yields CASSNAQAGVIAENEQFF.

The V and J genes are TRBV15 and TRBJ2-7; a weak D match, TRBD2 (6 bases). This CDR3 region has 15 residues. In germline, CDR1 is LNHNV, CDR2 YYDKDF (reference sequence). Trimming removed 3 bases from V and 5 bases from J, with 17 bases in between. As DNA, the CDR3 is TGTGCCACCAGCAGGGGGTGGGGGGAAAGAGACGAGCAGTACTTC. This translates into CATSRGWGERDEQYF.

V is TRBV29-1 and J is TRBJ1-4; a possible D gene is TRBD1 (5 bases). Trimming stripped 6 bases from V and 6 bases from J, with 8 bases between. The CDR3 spans 11 residues. Germline CDR1 SQVTM, CDR2 ANQGSEA. The CDR3 region is CSVGADEKLFF. In DNA form, the CDR3 reads TGCAGCGTCGGGGCGGATGAAAAACTGTTTTTT.

The chain is built from TRBV6-4 and TRBJ1-5, with 7 bases that match TRBD1. V was clipped by 6 bases and J by 6 bases; unmatched bases: 11. The CDR3 extends over 15 amino acids. Germline V gene sequence: CDR1 MRHNA, CDR2 SNTAGT. Written as DNA, the CDR3 is TGTGCCAGCAGGGATGACAGGGCAAGAGGTCAGCCCCAGCATTTT. Translated, it gives CASRDDRARGQPQHF.